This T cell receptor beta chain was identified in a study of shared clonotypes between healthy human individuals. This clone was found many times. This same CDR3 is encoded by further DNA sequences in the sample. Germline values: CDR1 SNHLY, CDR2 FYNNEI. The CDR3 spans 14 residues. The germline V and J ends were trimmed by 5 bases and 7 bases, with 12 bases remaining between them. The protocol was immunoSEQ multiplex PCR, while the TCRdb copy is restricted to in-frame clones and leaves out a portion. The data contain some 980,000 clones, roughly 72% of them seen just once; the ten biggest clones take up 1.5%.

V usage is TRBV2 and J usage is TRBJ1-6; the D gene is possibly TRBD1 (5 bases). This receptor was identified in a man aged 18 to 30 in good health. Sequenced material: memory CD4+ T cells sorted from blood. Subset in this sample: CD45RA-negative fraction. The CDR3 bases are TGTGCCAGCAGTTTGCGACAGACAAATTCACCCCTCCACTTT. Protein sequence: CASSLRQTNSPLHF. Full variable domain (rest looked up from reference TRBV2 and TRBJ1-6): EPEVTQTPSHQVTQMGQEVILRCVPISNHLYFYWYRQILGQKVEFLVSFYNNEISEKSEIFDDQFSVERPDGSNFTLKIRSTKLEDSAMYFCASSLRQTNSPLHFGNGTRLTVT.